This T cell receptor (beta chain) was captured in a study of siplizumab effects on memory and regulatory T cells. The study's findings and limits: The alloresponse seemed to draw substantially on naive T cells, which appeared more diverse than memory cells.

Details on this clone: The target antigen is unknown.

The CDR3 extends over 17 amino acids. The assay was immunoSEQ multiplex PCR, and TCRdb's table has in-frame clones only and misses some. The table lists about 52,000 clones, about 97% of them singletons. The material sequenced was naive CD4+ T cells sorted from blood. J is TRBJ1-1 and V is TRBV21-1. TRBV21-1 is a pseudogene locus. This sequence was found in a human donor in good health. The CDR3 here is CASSKVTGAEGNTEAFF. The CDR3 coding sequence is TGTGCCAGCAGCAAAGTAACGGGGGCGGAGGGGAACACTGAAGCTTTCTTT.